The 2 T cell receptor beta chains below were found in one sample sequenced in a study of CD8 T cells in Susac syndrome. RNA in amounts of 0.5 to 1 ug was reverse transcribed with random hexamers. TCRdb used MiXCR to reprocess the immunoSEQ multiplex PCR reads, holding one entry per CDR3 protein. The sample yields around 190,000 distinct CDR3 sequences, approximately 95% seen once. The sequencing input was CD4+ T cells from PBMCs. Source of these receptors: a human donor in good health.

The chain carries TRBV20-1 and TRBJ2-7; D not resolved. CDR1 and CDR2 from the germline V gene are DFQATT and SNEGSKA (reference sequence). This CDR3 comprises 9 residues. The V end lost 3 bases, the J end lost 6 bases, and 3 bases lay between the germline ends. The CDR3 DNA is TGCAGTGCTAGCGGCGAGCAGTACTTC. Protein: CSASGEQYF.

The chain is built from TRBV4-1 and TRBJ2-7; D call uncertain. There are 14 residues in the CDR3. Germline V lookup: CDR1 MGHRA, CDR2 YSYEKL. Trimming took off 2 bases at V and 2 bases at J, with 10 bases between the two ends. Written as DNA, the CDR3 is TGCGCCAGCAGCCAACAGTCAGGCGCCTACGAGCAGTACTTC. It translates to CASSQQSGAYEQYF.